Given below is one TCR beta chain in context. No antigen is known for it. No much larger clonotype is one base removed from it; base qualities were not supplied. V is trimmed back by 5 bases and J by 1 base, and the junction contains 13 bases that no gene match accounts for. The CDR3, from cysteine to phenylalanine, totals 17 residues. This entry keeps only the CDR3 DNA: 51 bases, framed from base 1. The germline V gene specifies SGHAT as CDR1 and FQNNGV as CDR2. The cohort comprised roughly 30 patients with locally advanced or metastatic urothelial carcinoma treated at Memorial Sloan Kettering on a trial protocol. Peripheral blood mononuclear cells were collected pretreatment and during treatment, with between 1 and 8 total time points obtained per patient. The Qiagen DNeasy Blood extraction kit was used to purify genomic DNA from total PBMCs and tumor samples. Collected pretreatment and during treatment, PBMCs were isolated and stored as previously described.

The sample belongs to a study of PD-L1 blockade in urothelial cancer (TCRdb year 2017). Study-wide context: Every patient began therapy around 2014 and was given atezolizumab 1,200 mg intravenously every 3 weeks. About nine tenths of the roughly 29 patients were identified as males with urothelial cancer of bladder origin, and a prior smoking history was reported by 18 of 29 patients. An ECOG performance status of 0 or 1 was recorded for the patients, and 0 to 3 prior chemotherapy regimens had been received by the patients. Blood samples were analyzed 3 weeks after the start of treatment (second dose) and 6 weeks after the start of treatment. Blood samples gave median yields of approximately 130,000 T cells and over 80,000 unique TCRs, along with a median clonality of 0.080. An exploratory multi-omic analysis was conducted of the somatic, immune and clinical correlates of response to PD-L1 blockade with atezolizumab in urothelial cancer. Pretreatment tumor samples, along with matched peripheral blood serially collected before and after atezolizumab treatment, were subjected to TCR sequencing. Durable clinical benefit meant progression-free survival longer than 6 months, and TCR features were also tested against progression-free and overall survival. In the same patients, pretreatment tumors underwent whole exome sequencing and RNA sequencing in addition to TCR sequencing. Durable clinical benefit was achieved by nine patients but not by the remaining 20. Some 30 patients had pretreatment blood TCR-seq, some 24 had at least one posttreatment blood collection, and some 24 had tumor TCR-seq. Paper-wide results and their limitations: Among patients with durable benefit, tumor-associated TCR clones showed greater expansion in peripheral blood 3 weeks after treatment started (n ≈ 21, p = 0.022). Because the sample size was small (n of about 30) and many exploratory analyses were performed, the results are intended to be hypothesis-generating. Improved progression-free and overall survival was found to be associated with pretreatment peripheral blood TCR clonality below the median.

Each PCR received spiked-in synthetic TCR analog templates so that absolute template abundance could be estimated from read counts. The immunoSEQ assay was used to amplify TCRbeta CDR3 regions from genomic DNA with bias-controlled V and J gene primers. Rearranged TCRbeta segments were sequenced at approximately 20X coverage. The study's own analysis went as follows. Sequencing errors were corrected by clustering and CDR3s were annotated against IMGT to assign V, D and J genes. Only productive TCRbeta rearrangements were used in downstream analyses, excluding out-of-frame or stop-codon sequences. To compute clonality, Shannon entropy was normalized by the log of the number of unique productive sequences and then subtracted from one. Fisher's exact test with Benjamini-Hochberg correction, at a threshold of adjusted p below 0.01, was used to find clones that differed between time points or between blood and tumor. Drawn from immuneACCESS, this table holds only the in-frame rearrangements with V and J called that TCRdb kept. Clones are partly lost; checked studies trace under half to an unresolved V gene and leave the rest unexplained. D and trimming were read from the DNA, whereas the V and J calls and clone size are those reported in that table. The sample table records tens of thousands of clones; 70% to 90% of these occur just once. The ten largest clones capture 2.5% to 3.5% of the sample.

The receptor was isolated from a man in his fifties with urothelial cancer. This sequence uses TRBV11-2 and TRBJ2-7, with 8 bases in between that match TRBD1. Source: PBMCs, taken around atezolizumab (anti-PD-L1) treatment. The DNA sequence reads TGTGCCAGCAGCCCACGGGTCGACAGGGGAGGTTCCTACGAGCAGTACTTC. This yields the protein CASSPRVDRGGSYEQYF.